This T cell receptor (beta chain) was captured by sequencing in a study of naive and memory T cell subsets. TCR cDNA received a 3' ligated oligonucleotide that carried a UMI. RNA was extracted from 2 to 2.5 ml of whole blood of healthy adults. Cells were not sorted; total RNA input targeted roughly 1 to 1,100 ng. Study-wide findings and caveats: TCR transcript changes with activation or differentiation may affect this RNA method.

Ligated cDNA underwent four rounds of PCR with nested alpha and beta constant region primers and SP2. Reverse transcription of blood and skin TCR RNA was primed at alpha and beta constant regions. TCRdb analysed the 5' RACE reads with MiXCR anew, one entry per CDR3 protein. In the table there are about 56,000 distinct CDR3 sequences, over 6% of which are singletons. CDR1 is MNHNY and CDR2 is SVGAGI in the germline V gene (reference sequence). CDR3 size: 14 residues. V gave up 2 bases and J gave up 1 base, with 5 bases separating them. For this clonotype: What it binds is not known.

This clonotype was sampled from a female donor in good health. The chain recombines TRBV6-6 with TRBJ2-2; maybe TRBD1 (5 bases). The DNA for the CDR3 is TGTGCCAGCAGTTACAGGGGGAACACCGGGGAGCTGTTTTTT. It encodes CASSYRGNTGELFF.